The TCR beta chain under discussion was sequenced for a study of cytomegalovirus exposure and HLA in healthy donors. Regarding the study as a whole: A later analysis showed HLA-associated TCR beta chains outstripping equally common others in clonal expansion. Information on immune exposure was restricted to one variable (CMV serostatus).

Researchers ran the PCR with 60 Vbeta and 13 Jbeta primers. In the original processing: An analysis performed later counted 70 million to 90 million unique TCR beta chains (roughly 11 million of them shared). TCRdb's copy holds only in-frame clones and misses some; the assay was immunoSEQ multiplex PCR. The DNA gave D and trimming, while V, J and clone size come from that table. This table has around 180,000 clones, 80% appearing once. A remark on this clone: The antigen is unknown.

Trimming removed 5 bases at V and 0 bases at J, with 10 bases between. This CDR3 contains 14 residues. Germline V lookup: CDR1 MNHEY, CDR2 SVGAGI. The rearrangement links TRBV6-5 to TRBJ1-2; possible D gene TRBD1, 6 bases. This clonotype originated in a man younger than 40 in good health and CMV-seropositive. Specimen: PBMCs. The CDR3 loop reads CASSRQGTNYGYTF. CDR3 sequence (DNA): TGTGCCAGCAGTAGGCAGGGGACTAACTATGGCTACACCTTC.